This is a list of T cell receptor beta chains from one sample in a study of cytomegalovirus exposure and HLA in healthy donors. Repertoires were generated with immunoSEQ multiplex PCR, while TCRdb's copy carries only in-frame clones and drops some. There are fewer than 250,000 clones in the sample; about 90% occur only once, and roughly 1.3% lies in the top ten. Sample: PBMCs. Every receptor here comes from a man in his thirties or forties in good health and CMV-seronegative. Both conserved end residues are part of each CDR3. Fields, in order: V gene, D gene, J gene, clone size, CDR3 DNA, CDR3 protein. D genes are given only for firm matches. Only some rows state a clone size, as once, few, many or a class for expanded clones.

V: TRBV5-5
D: NA
J: TRBJ1-5
size: NA
DNA: TGTGCCAGCAGCTCCATAACAGGGAACAATCAGCCCCAGCATTTT
CDR3: CASSSITGNNQPQHF

V: TRBV7-9
D: TRBD1
J: TRBJ2-1
size: NA
DNA: TGTGCCAGCAGCTTAGGGACAGGGAGGAGTTACAATGAGCAGTTCTTC
CDR3: CASSLGTGRSYNEQFF

V: TRBV6-5
D: NA
J: TRBJ2-7
size: NA
DNA: TGTGCCAGCAGTCCCGACAGGAGAGGCGTCGAGCAGTACTTC
CDR3: CASSPDRRGVEQYF

V: TRBV28
D: NA
J: TRBJ2-7
size: NA
DNA: TGTGCCAGCAACTCTCCCTCAGGTACCTCCTACGAGCAGTACTTC
CDR3: CASNSPSGTSYEQYF

V: TRBV27
D: NA
J: TRBJ1-1
size: NA
DNA: TGTGCCAGCAGTTTCGCCAGGAGGGACACTGAAGCTTTCTTT
CDR3: CASSFARRDTEAFF

V: TRBV21-1
D: NA
J: TRBJ1-5
size: NA
DNA: TGTGCCAGAATTTCGGGATCAGTAACCTATCAGCCCCAGCATTTT
CDR3: CARISGSVTYQPQHF

V: TRBV4-1
D: NA
J: TRBJ1-2
size: NA
DNA: TGCGTCAGCAGCCTACCACAGGGTAACTATGGCTACACCTTC
CDR3: CVSSLPQGNYGYTF

V: TRBV5-1
D: NA
J: TRBJ1-2
size: NA
DNA: TGCGCCAGCAGCTTGGACATGGGGGCAGGTGGCCACACCTTC
CDR3: CASSLDMGAGGHTF

V: TRBV30
D: NA
J: TRBJ2-7
size: NA
DNA: TGTGCCTGGAACCTCTTCTGGACAGCCTACGAGCAGTACTTC
CDR3: CAWNLFWTAYEQYF

V: TRBV4-2
D: NA
J: TRBJ2-3
size: NA
DNA: TGTGCCAGCAGCCAAGCCCAGGCTTACACAGATACGCAGTATTTT
CDR3: CASSQAQAYTDTQYF

V: TRBV28
D: NA
J: TRBJ1-1
size: NA
DNA: TGTGCCAGCAGTTTATTCGGAGATGAAGCTTTCTTT
CDR3: CASSLFGDEAFF

V: TRBV29-1
D: TRBD1
J: TRBJ1-2
size: NA
DNA: TGCAGTACCAGACAGGGCAACTATGGCTACACCTTC
CDR3: CSTRQGNYGYTF

V: TRBV29-1
D: NA
J: TRBJ2-1
size: NA
DNA: TGCAGCGCAGTCAACAGCTACAATGAGCAGTTCTTC
CDR3: CSAVNSYNEQFF

V: TRBV7-6
D: TRBD1
J: TRBJ2-7
size: NA
DNA: TGTGCCAGCAGCTTAGATCCAGGGGGCGGACTTGGTTACGAGCAGTACTTC
CDR3: CASSLDPGGGLGYEQYF

V: TRBV30
D: NA
J: TRBJ1-5
size: NA
DNA: TGTGCCTGGACGGGGAGGAATCAGCCCCAGCATTTT
CDR3: CAWTGRNQPQHF

V: TRBV18
D: NA
J: TRBJ1-1
size: few
DNA: TGTGCCAGCTCACCACCGTCGGGGGGACGGGTGAACACTGAAGCTTTCTTT
CDR3: CASSPPSGGRVNTEAFF

V: TRBV30
D: TRBD1
J: TRBJ2-7
size: NA
DNA: TGTGCCTGGGGGACAGGCGCCTACGAGCAGTACTTC
CDR3: CAWGTGAYEQYF

V: TRBV6-1
D: NA
J: TRBJ2-1
size: NA
DNA: TGTGCCAGCAGTAGCCGAGTCCCCCTTAACAATGAGCAGTTCTTC
CDR3: CASSSRVPLNNEQFF

V: TRBV19
D: NA
J: TRBJ1-3
size: NA
DNA: TGTGCCAGTAGTATGACCGGGGCTGGAAACACCATATATTTT
CDR3: CASSMTGAGNTIYF

V: TRBV11-2
D: TRBD2
J: TRBJ2-1
size: NA
DNA: TGTGCCAGCAGCTTAGACGGGCTAGCGGGATCCTACAATGAGCAGTTCTTC
CDR3: CASSLDGLAGSYNEQFF